This TCR beta chain derives from a study of T cell changes during pregnancy in multiple sclerosis. Sequencing used immunoSEQ multiplex PCR; TCRdb keeps in-frame clones, though not all of them. The data show around 36,000 clones, about 91% seen once. CDR1 is SGDLS and CDR2 is YYNGEE in the germline V gene. The CDR3 contains 15 residues. V was pared by 2 bases and J by 1 base, with 0 bases of the junction left unmatched. There are a few counts of this clone. The receptor comes from a female donor with multiple sclerosis, enrolled in a pregnancy study. The sample consisted of CD8+ T cells from peripheral blood mononuclear cells, taken before pregnancy. This chain connects TRBV9 to TRBJ1-5; 10 bases fit TRBD1. The CDR3 DNA is TGTGCCAGCAGCGTGGGACAGGGGAGCAATCAGCCCCAGCATTTT. Translation: CASSVGQGSNQPQHF.